This is a list of T cell receptor beta chains from one sample in a study of cytomegalovirus exposure and HLA in healthy donors. This table comes from immunoSEQ multiplex PCR, and its TCRdb copy is limited to in-frame clones, with some not included. The data show approximately 170,000 clones, around 85% seen once. Sequences were obtained from PBMCs. The source of these receptors is a man between 18 and 35 years old in good health and CMV-seropositive. The CDR3 runs from the conserved cysteine through the conserved F or W. The D gene is left open where the match is weak. Rows may omit the clone size; those that give it use once, few, many or a size class.

NA	TRBJ1-1	TRBV9	NA	CASSRHRESTEAFF	TGTGCCAGCAGCCGCCACAGGGAAAGCACTGAAGCTTTCTTT
TRBD2	TRBJ2-5	TRBV5-1	NA	CASSSMASGGQETQYF	TGCGCCAGCAGCTCGATGGCTAGCGGGGGCCAAGAGACCCAGTACTTC
TRBD1	TRBJ1-1	TRBV7-2	NA	CASSHGDRRNTEAFF	TGTGCCAGCAGCCATGGGGACAGAAGAAACACTGAAGCTTTCTTT
TRBD1	TRBJ1-1	TRBV5-1	NA	CASSQTGGLTEAFF	TGCGCCAGCAGTCAGACAGGGGGCCTCACTGAAGCTTTCTTT
NA	TRBJ1-5	TRBV29-1	NA	CSAGRGPNQPQHF	TGCAGCGCTGGTCGGGGTCCCAATCAGCCCCAGCATTTT
TRBD2	TRBJ2-3	TRBV27	NA	CASRKPGLVDTQYF	TGTGCCAGCAGGAAACCGGGACTAGTGGATACGCAGTATTTT
NA	TRBJ1-5	TRBV27	NA	CASSSGDIRNQPQHF	TGTGCCAGCAGCTCAGGGGATATACGTAATCAGCCCCAGCATTTT
NA	TRBJ2-7	TRBV13	NA	CASSPTAGPSYEQYF	TGTGCCAGCAGCCCAACGGCGGGGCCATCCTACGAGCAGTACTTC
NA	TRBJ2-3	TRBV5-1	NA	CASSAQGLATDTQYF	TGCGCCAGCAGCGCCCAGGGACTCGCCACAGATACGCAGTATTTT
NA	TRBJ1-3	TRBV30	NA	CASPGRSSGNTIYF	TGTGCCTCCCCTGGCCGAAGCTCTGGAAACACCATATATTTT
NA	TRBJ2-3	TRBV5-1	NA	CASSADWDTQYF	TGCGCCAGCAGCGCTGACTGGGATACGCAGTATTTT
TRBD2	TRBJ2-2	TRBV27	NA	CASSPPSGGYTGELFF	TGTGCCAGCAGTCCCCCCAGCGGGGGGTACACCGGGGAGCTGTTTTTT
NA	TRBJ1-5	TRBV10-3	NA	CAISLKHRGISQPQHF	TGTGCCATCAGCCTCAAACATAGGGGAATCTCTCAGCCCCAGCATTTT
NA	TRBJ2-5	TRBV7-2	NA	CASSLTAQAGWETQYF	TGTGCCAGCAGCCTCACAGCCCAGGCAGGCTGGGAGACCCAGTACTTC
NA	TRBJ1-1	TRBV5-1	NA	CASSLLVNTEAFF	TGCGCCAGCAGCTTGCTTGTGAACACTGAAGCTTTCTTT
NA	TRBJ1-4	TRBV30	NA	CAWSVDSPEEKLFF	TGTGCCTGGAGTGTGGACAGTCCTGAAGAAAAACTGTTTTTT
TRBD2	TRBJ2-7	TRBV11-3	once	CASSFGLAGDEQYF	TGTGCCAGCAGCTTCGGACTAGCGGGGGATGAGCAGTACTTC
TRBD2	TRBJ2-3	TRBV30	NA	CAWSLGLAGADTQYF	TGTGCCTGGAGTCTTGGACTAGCGGGAGCAGATACGCAGTATTTT
NA	TRBJ1-6	TRBV7-3	NA	CASSFGGRESPLHF	TGTGCCAGCAGCTTTGGGGGGAGGGAATCACCCCTCCACTTT
NA	TRBJ1-2	TRBV30	few	CAWSGVSRGGYTF	TGTGCCTGGAGTGGGGTCTCCCGAGGAGGCTACACCTTC
NA	TRBJ2-6	TRBV11-2	NA	CASSWAGANVLTF	TGTGCCAGCAGCTGGGCGGGGGCCAACGTCCTGACTTTC
TRBD2	TRBJ2-7	TRBV4-1	NA	CASSQLVAGVGSYEQYF	TGCGCCAGCAGCCAACTGGTAGCGGGAGTGGGGAGCTACGAGCAGTACTTC
NA	TRBJ2-6	TRBV7-9	NA	CASSATGLQRANVLTF	TGTGCCAGCAGCGCGACGGGACTTCAGAGGGCCAACGTCCTGACTTTC
TRBD1	TRBJ2-3	TRBV5-8	many	CASSGAGGADTQYF	TGTGCCAGCAGCGGGGCAGGGGGCGCAGATACGCAGTATTTT
NA	TRBJ2-7	TRBV5-5	NA	CASRLGPSDSYEQYF	TGTGCCAGCAGACTGGGCCCCTCAGACTCCTACGAGCAGTACTTC
NA	TRBJ2-7	TRBV27	NA	CASSLSSGTYEQYF	TGTGCCAGCAGTTTATCCTCCGGGACCTACGAGCAGTACTTC
NA	TRBJ2-5	TRBV5-1	NA	CASIFSETQYF	TGCGCCAGCATCTTCTCCGAGACCCAGTACTTC
NA	TRBJ1-2	TRBV15	NA	CATSSDAPGVDNYGYTF	TGTGCCACCAGCAGCGACGCTCCAGGCGTCGACAACTATGGCTACACCTTC
NA	TRBJ2-7	TRBV13	once	CASSLRRLSYEQYF	TGTGCCAGCAGCTTGAGGCGACTCTCCTACGAGCAGTACTTC
NA	TRBJ1-2	TRBV30	NA	CAWSEQYGYTF	TGTGCCTGGAGTGAACAGTATGGCTACACCTTC